This T cell receptor (beta chain) originates from a study of T cell repertoires in cytomegalovirus infection. Study-level background: CMV epitopes used comprised recently identified HLA-C-restricted ones and well-studied HLA-B-restricted ones. Public TCR beta signatures provided an indication of both CMV infection and a matching HLA type.

Using its own MiXCR run on the reads, TCRdb lists one record per CDR3 protein. The data show some 200,000 distinct CDR3 sequences, with around 35% seen just once and approximately 59% held by the top ten. Germline-derived CDR1 and CDR2 are LNHNV and YYDKDF (reference sequence). The CDR3 runs 15 residues. V was pared by 0 bases and J by 5 bases, with 1 base of the junction left unmatched. Study observations and caveats: Cumulative frequency (of public TCR beta family members) identified carriers of CMV plus the relevant HLA. Dominating the ex vivo response were TCR beta clonotypes that were CMV-specific and HLA-C-restricted.

This clonotype has just a few counts. Its cognate antigen is unknown. This chain links TRBV15 with TRBJ2-1; 10 nucleotides agree with TRBD2. This receptor was identified in a human donor in good health (CMV status not recorded). Some clones in this sample may be carry-over from other donors' samples. Source: CD8+ T cells from cultured PBMCs, taken from culture after CMV antigen stimulation. Here the CDR3 reads CATSREAGGHNEQFF. DNA of the CDR3: TGTGCCACCAGCAGAGAAGCGGGAGGGCACAATGAGCAGTTCTTC.